The clone carrying this T cell receptor (beta chain) has more than one count but fewer than ten. Its antigen is not known. CDR3 length: 14 residues. The V end lost 3 bases, the J end lost 1 base, and 9 bases lay between the germline ends. A universal primer site was created by template switching, with the cDNA bearing unique molecular identifiers. From the 5' RACE reads, TCRdb called clonotypes with MiXCR, one entry per CDR3 protein. The repertoire includes 600,000 to 700,000 distinct CDR3 sequences, around 21% of them detected once, and 4.3% sits in the top ten. The sample originates from a study of identical twins. The study, taken as a whole, reports: Because invariant MAIT and iNKT cells could be present, zero-insertion analyses could be partly confounded.

The same data also contributed to another study, on T cells expressing NK-cell markers. That source notes: Four of the donors also had these clonotypes leading their CD3+CD56-NKG2C+ fraction.

Sample: PBMCs. The V gene is TRBV12-3 or TRBV12-4, the J gene TRBJ1-1; D perhaps matches TRBD1 (6 bases). The receptor was derived from a woman aged 18-30 years in good health. Written as DNA, the CDR3 is TGTGCCAGCAGTTTTTCGGACAGGAACACTGAAGCTTTCTTT. Its protein is CASSFSDRNTEAFF.